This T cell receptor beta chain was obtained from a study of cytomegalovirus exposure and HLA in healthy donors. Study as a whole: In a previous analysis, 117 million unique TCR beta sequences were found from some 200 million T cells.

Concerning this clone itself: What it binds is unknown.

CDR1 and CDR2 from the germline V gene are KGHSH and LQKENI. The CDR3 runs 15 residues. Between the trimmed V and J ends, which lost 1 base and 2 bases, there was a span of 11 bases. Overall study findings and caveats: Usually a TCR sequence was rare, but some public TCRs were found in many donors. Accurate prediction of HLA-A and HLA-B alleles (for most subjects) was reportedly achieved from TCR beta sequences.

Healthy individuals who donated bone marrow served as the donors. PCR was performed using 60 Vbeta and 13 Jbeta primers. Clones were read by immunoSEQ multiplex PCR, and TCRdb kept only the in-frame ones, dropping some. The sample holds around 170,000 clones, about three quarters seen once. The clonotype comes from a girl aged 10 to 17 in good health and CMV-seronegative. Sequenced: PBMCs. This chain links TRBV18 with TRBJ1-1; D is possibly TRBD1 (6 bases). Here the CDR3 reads CASSPQGGVNTEAFF. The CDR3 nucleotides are TGTGCCAGCTCACCACAGGGGGGGGTTAACACTGAAGCTTTCTTT. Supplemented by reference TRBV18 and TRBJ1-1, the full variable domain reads NAGVMQNPRHLVRRRGQEARLRCSPMKGHSHVYWYRQLPEEGLKFMVYLQKENIIDESGMPKERFSAEFPKEGPSILRIQQVVRGDSAAYFCASSPQGGVNTEAFFGQGTRLTVV.